The present entry profiles one T cell receptor beta chain with its context. No antigen is known for it. Primers included in the PCR were 60 Vbeta and 13 Jbeta primers. The table came from immunoSEQ multiplex PCR; TCRdb's copy has only in-frame clones and leaves some out. The table lists about 200,000 clones, 80% to 90% of them singletons, with about 3.1% in the top ten. These data originate in a study of cytomegalovirus exposure and HLA in healthy donors. The V gene's germline CDR1 is WNHNN and CDR2 SYGVQD (reference sequence). The CDR3 contains 14 residues. V gave up 2 bases and J gave up 6 bases, with 11 bases separating them. Overall study results and limits: CMV serostatus alone was available as immune exposure information.

This TCR was sampled from a man aged 30 to 39 in good health and CMV-seronegative. The chain links TRBV10-1 to TRBJ2-1; D perhaps matches TRBD1 (5 bases). Sequenced material: PBMCs. The CDR3 protein is CASSEGYQGNEQFF. In nucleotides, the CDR3 is TGCGCCAGCAGTGAGGGATACCAGGGCAATGAGCAGTTCTTC.